This section outlines one TCR beta chain sequence together with its context. This CDR3 contains 14 residues. Germline-derived CDR1 and CDR2 are SEHNR and FQNEAQ (reference sequence). V lost 5 bases and J lost 11, with 18 bases in between. A second PCR of 7 to 11 cycles used a sample-barcoded 5' primer and a J-beta primer mix. TCRdb re-analysed the 5' RACE reads in MiXCR, keeping a single row per CDR3 protein. The data contain 710,000 or so distinct CDR3 sequences, over 20% of them singletons. The data were obtained in a study of blood T cells in healthy people across ages. Material for sequencing was blood. This clonotype was sampled from a man aged 65 to 79 in good health. The V call is TRBV7-9, the J call TRBJ1-4; D not certain. For the CDR3, the DNA is TGTGCCAGCAGCCTGGACTTAGGGATGTCGAAACTGTTTTTT. Residues: CASSLDLGMSKLFF.